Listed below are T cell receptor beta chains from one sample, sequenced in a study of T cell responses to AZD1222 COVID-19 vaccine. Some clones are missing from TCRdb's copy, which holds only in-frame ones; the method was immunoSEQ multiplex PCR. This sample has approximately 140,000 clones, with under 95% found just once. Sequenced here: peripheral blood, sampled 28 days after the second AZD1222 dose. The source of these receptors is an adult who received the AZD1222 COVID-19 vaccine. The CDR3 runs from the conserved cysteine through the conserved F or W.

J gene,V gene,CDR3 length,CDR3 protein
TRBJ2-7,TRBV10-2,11,CSLGTIYEQYF
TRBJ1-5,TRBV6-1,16,CASSAGRTGSTQPQHF
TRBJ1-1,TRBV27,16,CASSLFRQAMNTEAFF
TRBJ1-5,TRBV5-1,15,CASRSGTAINQPQHF
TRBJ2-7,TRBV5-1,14,CASSSGRSSYEQYF
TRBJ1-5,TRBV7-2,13,CASSLERDQPQHF
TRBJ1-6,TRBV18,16,CASSPDRGPYNSPLHF
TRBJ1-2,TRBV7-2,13,CASSLARVDGYTF
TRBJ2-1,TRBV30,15,CAWSVLGRALSEQFF
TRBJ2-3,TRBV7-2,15,CASSGRDGGTDTQYF
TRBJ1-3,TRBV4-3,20,CASSQVPGRLDSITGNTIYF
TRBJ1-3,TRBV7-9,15,CASSLARTGGNTIYF
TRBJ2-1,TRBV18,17,CASSPSILGTSDNEQFF
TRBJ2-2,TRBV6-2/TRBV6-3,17,CASSYSRAPFADGELFF
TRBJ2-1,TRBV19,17,CASSKKTSGRTYNEQFF
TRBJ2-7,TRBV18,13,CASSPVASGEQYF
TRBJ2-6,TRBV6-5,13,CASSQAGANVLTF
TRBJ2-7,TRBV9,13,CASSVAIGYEQYF
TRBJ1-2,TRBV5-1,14,CASSLDRVGYGYTF
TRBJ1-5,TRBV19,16,CASSNPGTGGYQPQHF
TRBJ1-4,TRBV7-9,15,CASSLKDRRNEKLFF
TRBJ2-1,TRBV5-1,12,CASGTGYGEQFF
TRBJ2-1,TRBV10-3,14,CAISDSTSSNEQFF
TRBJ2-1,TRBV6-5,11,CASEFRAEQFF
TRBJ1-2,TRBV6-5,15,CASTSVQDRGGGYTF
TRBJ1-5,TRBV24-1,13,CATSDFGGQPQHF
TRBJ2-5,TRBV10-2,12,CASSETQETQYF
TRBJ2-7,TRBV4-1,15,CASSQDQGGGREQYF